The TCR beta chain under discussion was sequenced for a study of blood T cell repertoires in COVID-19. Patients at the Seattle site were enrolled during active infection and followed longitudinally. CDR3 length: 13 residues. Per the germline V gene, CDR1 is ENHRY and CDR2 is SYGVKD. V lost 7 bases and J lost 8, with 17 bases in between. This clone has just a few counts. The authors' processing: For nucleated cells, counts were estimated from reference gene primer amplification. Some clones are missing from TCRdb's copy, which holds only in-frame ones; the method was immunoSEQ multiplex PCR. V and J calls and clone size are copied from that table; D and trimming were computed from the DNA. The table lists roughly 150,000 clones, around 87% of them singletons.

The clonotype comes from a woman of 80 years or more with COVID-19, enrolled during active disease. The V gene is TRBV10-3, the J gene TRBJ1-2; D is unclear. The sequencing sample was made of peripheral blood. CDR3 coding DNA: TGTGCCATCACTCTAGACGGAAATGGAGGCTACACCTTC. It is translated as CAITLDGNGGYTF.